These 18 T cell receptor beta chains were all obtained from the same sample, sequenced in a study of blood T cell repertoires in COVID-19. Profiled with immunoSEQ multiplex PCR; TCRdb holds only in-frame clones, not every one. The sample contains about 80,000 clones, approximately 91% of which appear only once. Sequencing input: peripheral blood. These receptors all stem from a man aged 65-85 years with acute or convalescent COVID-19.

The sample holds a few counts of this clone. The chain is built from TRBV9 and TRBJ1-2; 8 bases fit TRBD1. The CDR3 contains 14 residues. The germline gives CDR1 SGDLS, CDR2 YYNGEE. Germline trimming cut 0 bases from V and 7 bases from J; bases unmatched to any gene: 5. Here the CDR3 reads CASSVGQGAGGYTF. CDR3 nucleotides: TGTGCCAGCAGCGTAGGGCAGGGGGCAGGTGGCTACACCTTC.

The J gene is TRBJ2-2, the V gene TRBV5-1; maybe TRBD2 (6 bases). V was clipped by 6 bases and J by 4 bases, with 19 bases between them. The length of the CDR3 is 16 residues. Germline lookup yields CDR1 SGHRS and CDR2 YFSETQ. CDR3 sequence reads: CASTQQTGRGTGELFF. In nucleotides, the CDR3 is TGCGCCAGCACCCAACAAACCGGGAGAGGCACCGGGGAGCTGTTTTTT.

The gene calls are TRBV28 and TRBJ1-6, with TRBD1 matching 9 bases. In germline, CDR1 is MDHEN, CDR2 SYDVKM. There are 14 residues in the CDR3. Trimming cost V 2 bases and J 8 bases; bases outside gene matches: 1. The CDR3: CASSLTGGDSPLHF. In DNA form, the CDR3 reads TGTGCCAGCAGTTTAACAGGGGGCGATTCACCCCTCCACTTT. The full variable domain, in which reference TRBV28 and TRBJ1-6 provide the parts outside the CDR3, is DVKVTQSSRYLVKRTGEKVFLECVQDMDHENMFWYRQDPGLGLRLIYFSYDVKMKEKGDIPEGYSVSREKKERFSLILESASTNQTSMYLCASSLTGGDSPLHFGNGTRLTVT.

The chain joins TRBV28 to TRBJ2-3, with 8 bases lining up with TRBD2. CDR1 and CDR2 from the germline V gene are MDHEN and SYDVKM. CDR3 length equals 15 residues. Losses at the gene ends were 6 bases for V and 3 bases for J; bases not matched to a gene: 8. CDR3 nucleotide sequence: TGTGCCAGCAGCGTGCGGGGGGCCGGGACAGATACGCAGTATTTT. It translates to CASSVRGAGTDTQYF.

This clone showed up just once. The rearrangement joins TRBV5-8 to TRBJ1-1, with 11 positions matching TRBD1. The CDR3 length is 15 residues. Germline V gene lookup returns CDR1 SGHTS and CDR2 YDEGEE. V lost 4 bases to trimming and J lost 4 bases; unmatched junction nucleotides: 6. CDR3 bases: TGTGCCAGCAGCCGTACCGGGACAGGGGGCACTGAAGCTTTCTTT. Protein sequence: CASSRTGTGGTEAFF.

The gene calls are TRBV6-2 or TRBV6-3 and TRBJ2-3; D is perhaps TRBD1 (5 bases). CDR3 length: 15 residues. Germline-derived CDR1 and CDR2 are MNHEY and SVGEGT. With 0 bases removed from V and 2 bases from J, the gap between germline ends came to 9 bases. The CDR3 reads CASSYSTQDTDTQYF. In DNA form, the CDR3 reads TGTGCCAGCAGTTACTCGACACAGGACACAGATACGCAGTATTTT.

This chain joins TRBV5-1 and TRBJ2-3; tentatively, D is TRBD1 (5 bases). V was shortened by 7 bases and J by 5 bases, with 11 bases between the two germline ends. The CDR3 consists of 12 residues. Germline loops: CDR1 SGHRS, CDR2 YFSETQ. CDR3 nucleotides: TGCGCCAGCGGTGTAGGGGTAGATACGCAGTATTTT. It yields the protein CASGVGVDTQYF. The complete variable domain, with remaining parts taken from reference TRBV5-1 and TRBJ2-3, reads KAGVTQTPRYLIKTRGQQVTLSCSPISGHRSVSWYQQTPGQGLQFLFEYFSETQRNKGNFPGRFSGRQFSNSRSEMNVSTLELGDSALYLCASGVGVDTQYFGPGTRLTVL.

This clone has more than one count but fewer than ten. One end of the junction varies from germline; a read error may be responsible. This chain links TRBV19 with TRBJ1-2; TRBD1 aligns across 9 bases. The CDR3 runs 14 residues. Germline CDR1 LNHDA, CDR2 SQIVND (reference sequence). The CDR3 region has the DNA TGTGCCTGTAGCGAGAGGGACAGGGCACTTGGCTACACCTTC. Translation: CACSERDRALGYTF.

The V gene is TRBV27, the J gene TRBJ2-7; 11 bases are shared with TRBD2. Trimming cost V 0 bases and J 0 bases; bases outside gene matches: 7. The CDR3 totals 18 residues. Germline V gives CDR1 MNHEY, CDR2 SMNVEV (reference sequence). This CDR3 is CASSLSQYSGRVSYEQYF. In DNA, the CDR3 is TGTGCCAGCAGTTTATCCCAATATAGCGGGAGGGTCTCCTACGAGCAGTACTTC.

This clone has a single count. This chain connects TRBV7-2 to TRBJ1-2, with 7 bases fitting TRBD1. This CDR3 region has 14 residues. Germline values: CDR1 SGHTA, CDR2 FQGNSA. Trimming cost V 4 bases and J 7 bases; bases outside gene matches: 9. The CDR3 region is CASSSRQGPPGYTF. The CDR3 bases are TGTGCCAGCAGCTCCCGACAGGGACCCCCTGGCTACACCTTC.

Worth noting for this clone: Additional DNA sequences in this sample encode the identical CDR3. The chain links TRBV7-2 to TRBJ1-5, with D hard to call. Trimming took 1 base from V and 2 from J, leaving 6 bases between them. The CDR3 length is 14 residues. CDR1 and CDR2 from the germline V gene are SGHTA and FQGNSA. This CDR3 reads CASSLGQGNQPQHF. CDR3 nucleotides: TGTGCCAGCAGCTTAGGCCAGGGCAATCAGCCCCAGCATTTT. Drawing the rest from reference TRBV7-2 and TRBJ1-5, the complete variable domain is GAGVSQSPSNKVTEKGKDVELRCDPISGHTALYWYRQSLGQGLEFLIYFQGNSAPDKSGLPSDRFSAERTGGSVSTLTIQRTQQEDSAVYLCASSLGQGNQPQHFGDGTRLSIL.

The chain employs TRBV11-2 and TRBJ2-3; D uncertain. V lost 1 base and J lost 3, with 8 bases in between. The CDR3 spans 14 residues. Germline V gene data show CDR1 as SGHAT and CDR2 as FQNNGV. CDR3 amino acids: CASSLGTGTDTQYF. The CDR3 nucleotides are TGTGCCAGCAGCTTAGGTACGGGTACAGATACGCAGTATTTT.

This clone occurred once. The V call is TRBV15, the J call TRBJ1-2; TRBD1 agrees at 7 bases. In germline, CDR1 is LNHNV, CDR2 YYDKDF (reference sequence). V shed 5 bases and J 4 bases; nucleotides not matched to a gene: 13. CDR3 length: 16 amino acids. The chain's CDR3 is CATSEMTGNAAYGYTF. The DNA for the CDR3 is TGTGCCACCAGCGAGATGACAGGGAACGCTGCCTATGGCTACACCTTC.

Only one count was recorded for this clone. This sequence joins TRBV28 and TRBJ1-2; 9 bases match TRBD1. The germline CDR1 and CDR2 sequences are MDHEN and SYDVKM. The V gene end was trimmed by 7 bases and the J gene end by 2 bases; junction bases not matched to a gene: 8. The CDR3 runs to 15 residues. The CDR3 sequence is CASTSPTGGNYGYTF. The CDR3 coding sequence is TGTGCCAGCACCTCCCCCACAGGGGGCAACTATGGCTACACCTTC.

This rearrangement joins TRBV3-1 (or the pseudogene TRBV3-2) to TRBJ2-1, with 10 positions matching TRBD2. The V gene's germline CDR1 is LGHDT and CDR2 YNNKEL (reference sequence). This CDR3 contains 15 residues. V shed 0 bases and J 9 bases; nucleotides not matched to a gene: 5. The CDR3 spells CASSQEAGGRTEQFF. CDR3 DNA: TGTGCCAGCAGCCAAGAAGCGGGAGGGCGGACTGAGCAGTTCTTC.

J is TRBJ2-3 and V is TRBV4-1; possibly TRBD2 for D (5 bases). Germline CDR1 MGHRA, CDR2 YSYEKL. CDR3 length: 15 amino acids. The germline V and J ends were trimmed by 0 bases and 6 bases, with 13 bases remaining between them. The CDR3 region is CASSQETGVIDTQYF. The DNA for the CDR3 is TGCGCCAGCAGCCAAGAGACCGGGGTAATTGATACGCAGTATTTT.

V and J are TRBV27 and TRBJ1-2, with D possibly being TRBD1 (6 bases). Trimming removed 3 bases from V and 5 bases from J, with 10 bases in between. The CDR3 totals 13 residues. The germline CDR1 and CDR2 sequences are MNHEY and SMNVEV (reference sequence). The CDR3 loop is CASSFGQGYGYTF. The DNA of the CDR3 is TGTGCCAGCAGTTTCGGGCAGGGGTATGGCTACACCTTC.

For the CDR3, the DNA is TGTGCCAGCAGCTTGGGACTAGTATTGCACTACGAGCAGTACTTC. Translated: CASSLGLVLHYEQYF. The chain employs TRBV5-8 and TRBJ2-7; perhaps TRBD2 as D (6 bases). Trimming pared 0 bases from V and 3 bases from J, leaving 13 bases between. Germline loops: CDR1 SGHTS, CDR2 YDEGEE. This CDR3 is 15 amino acids long.